The 31 T cell receptor beta chains in this list originate from one sample, sequenced in a study of T-cell reconstitution after alpha-beta-depleted transplantation in children (dated by TCRdb to 2016 to 2018). Taken with the paper, the label for treatment or condition translates to: allogeneic hematopoietic cell transplantation with graft depleted of TCRalphabeta T cells and CD19 B cells. Library preparation used PCR. The sequencer was an Illumina HiSeq 2500. Molecular barcoding was employed in the preparation of TCR libraries, with unique molecular identifiers being used to normalize TCRbeta repertoire quantification. Using fastp trimming at Q25 and MiXCR clonotype assembly, TCRdb reanalyzed the public sequencing data and kept in-frame beta chains. Every CDR3 protein is listed once, alongside the most common genes and DNA of its rows. The sample table lists hundreds of thousands of distinct CDR3 sequences, approximately 14% of them with a count of one. About 0.79% of the sample is in the top ten clones.

The sample was PBMCs, taken before TCRalphabeta/CD19-depleted stem cell transplant. The source of these receptors is a girl aged 2-10 years with congenital amegakaryocytic thrombocytopenia, due to receive a stem cell transplant.

This clonotype has just a few counts. This sequence joins TRBV24-1 and TRBJ2-1, with 7 bases identical to TRBD2. CDR1 and CDR2 (germline): KGHDR, SFDVKD. There are 16 residues in the CDR3. Germline trimming cut 4 bases from V and 8 bases from J; bases unmatched to any gene: 13. CDR3: CATSEGERGGRDEQFF. Here the CDR3 DNA reads TGTGCCACCAGTGAAGGGGAGCGGGGTGGTCGGGATGAGCAGTTCTTC.

As to this clonotype: This may be a read error: a much more frequent sequence differs by one nucleotide. The missing conserved phenylalanine or tryptophan at the end of this CDR3 makes a read error likely. The rearrangement joins TRBV10-3 to TRBJ2-2, with 7 bases lining up with TRBD2. With 4 bases clipped from V and 1 base from J, the junction kept 6 bases outside the gene matches. There are 16 residues in the CDR3. Per the germline V gene, CDR1 is ENHRY and CDR2 is SYGVKD. Written as DNA, the CDR3 is TGTGCCATCAGTGGTCGCGGGAGCCAGAACACCGGGGAGCTGTTTCTT. This sequence encodes CAISGRGSQNTGELFL.

This clonotype was counted ten times or more. The rearrangement links TRBV5-1 to TRBJ1-1, with no clear D. The CDR3 runs to 13 residues. Per the germline V gene, CDR1 is SGHRS and CDR2 is YFSETQ. Between the trimmed V and J ends, which lost 0 bases and 4 bases, there was a span of 7 bases. CDR3 bases: TGCGCCAGCAGCTTGGCTTTGAGCACTGAAGCTTTCTTT. This encodes CASSLALSTEAFF.

The CDR3 sequence is CAAGGSYNEQFF. DNA of the CDR3: TGTGCCGCGGGGGGCTCCTACAATGAGCAGTTCTTC. The chain joins TRBV12-5 to TRBJ2-1; 8 bases are a match to TRBD2. This CDR3 has 12 amino acids. Germline CDR1 reads LGHNT; CDR2 reads FRNRAP.

The sample holds many counts of this clonotype. V and J are TRBV4-1 and TRBJ2-1, with TRBD2 identical over 7 bases. Germline values: CDR1 MGHRA, CDR2 YSYEKL. The CDR3 is 17 amino acids. V lost 1 base to trimming and J lost 2 bases; unmatched junction nucleotides: 8. The CDR3 DNA follows: TGCGCCAGCAGCCAAGGTAGTTCCGGACTAGCCTACAATGAGCAGTTCTTC. Amino acid sequence: CASSQGSSGLAYNEQFF.

The chain is built from TRBV5-1 and TRBJ1-2, with TRBD1 matching 7 bases. Per the germline V gene, CDR1 is SGHRS and CDR2 is YFSETQ. Germline trimming cut 4 bases from V and 5 bases from J; bases unmatched to any gene: 5. The CDR3 runs 13 residues. The CDR3 loop reads CASSTEQGYGYTF. CDR3 DNA sequence: TGCGCCAGCAGCACGGAACAGGGGTATGGCTACACCTTC. Complete variable domain (other parts from reference TRBV5-1 and TRBJ1-2): KAGVTQTPRYLIKTRGQQVTLSCSPISGHRSVSWYQQTPGQGLQFLFEYFSETQRNKGNFPGRFSGRQFSNSRSEMNVSTLELGDSALYLCASSTEQGYGYTFGSGTRLTVV.

This clonotype was counted a few times. The chain joins TRBV20-1 to TRBJ2-7; D is unclear. Germline-derived CDR1 and CDR2 are DFQATT and SNEGSKA (reference sequence). The germline V and J ends were trimmed by 2 bases and 2 bases, with 16 bases remaining between them. The CDR3 is made up of 15 amino acids. CDR3 amino acids: CSARLGGSTTYEQYF. The CDR3 DNA is TGCAGTGCTAGACTTGGTGGATCAACTACCTACGAGCAGTACTTC.

This chain connects TRBV14 to TRBJ2-1, with TRBD2 matching 7 bases. This CDR3 is 15 amino acids long. Germline V gene sequence: CDR1 SGHDN, CDR2 FVKESK. V was clipped by 0 bases and J by 7 bases; unmatched bases: 6. In DNA, the CDR3 is TGTGCCAGCAGCCAAGATCCCTGGGAGGGGAATGAGCAGTTCTTC. It translates to CASSQDPWEGNEQFF.

This rearrangement joins TRBV7-8 to TRBJ2-1, with D possibly TRBD2 on 6 matching bases. This CDR3 contains 15 residues. V lost 5 bases and J lost 8, with 19 bases in between. CDR1 is SGHVS and CDR2 is FQNEAQ in the germline V gene. The CDR3 DNA is TGTGCCAGCAGCCTAAGACTAGATCCTTTAGATGAGCAGTTCTTC. Protein sequence: CASSLRLDPLDEQFF.

This clonotype was seen many times. CDR3 amino acids: CSARDLISAVQETQYF. Here the CDR3 DNA reads TGCAGTGCTAGAGATCTGATCAGCGCGGTCCAAGAGACCCAGTACTTC. J is TRBJ2-5 and V is TRBV20-1; D remains unclear. The CDR3 covers 16 residues. CDR1 DFQATT and CDR2 SNEGSKA come from the germline V gene (reference sequence). V shed 0 bases and J shed 1 base, with 15 bases lying between them.

This clonotype was seen at least ten times. V is TRBV20-1 and J is TRBJ2-7, with 10 bases aligning to TRBD1. This CDR3 spans 15 amino acids. Trimming at V came to 7 bases and at J to 5 bases, leaving 14 bases not matched to a gene. The germline V gene has CDR1 DFQATT and CDR2 SNEGSKA (reference sequence). The CDR3 sequence: CSVISDRGRINEQYF. CDR3 DNA: TGCAGTGTTATCTCCGACAGGGGGCGAATTAACGAGCAGTACTTC.

This clonotype has only a few counts. The CDR3 nucleotides read TGCGCCAGCAGCTTGGGGCCGACAGGGAGTTTCACAGATACGCAGTATTTT. The encoded protein is CASSLGPTGSFTDTQYF. This rearrangement joins TRBV5-1 to TRBJ2-3; 7 bases fit TRBD1. Germline V lookup: CDR1 SGHRS, CDR2 YFSETQ. This CDR3 region has 17 residues. Trimming cost V 0 bases and J 2 bases; bases outside gene matches: 9.

This clonotype was seen many times. The rearrangement joins TRBV5-1 to TRBJ2-7, with a weak D call TRBD2 (5 bases). The germline V gene has CDR1 SGHRS and CDR2 YFSETQ. V lost 1 base and J lost 6, with 14 bases in between. This CDR3 spans 14 amino acids. The CDR3 spells CASSLTRVQSEQYF. CDR3 sequence (DNA): TGCGCCAGCAGCTTGACTAGAGTCCAATCCGAGCAGTACTTC. Filled out from reference TRBV5-1 and TRBJ2-7, the complete variable domain reads KAGVTQTPRYLIKTRGQQVTLSCSPISGHRSVSWYQQTPGQGLQFLFEYFSETQRNKGNFPGRFSGRQFSNSRSEMNVSTLELGDSALYLCASSLTRVQSEQYFGPGTRLTVT.

This clonotype was found many times. The chain links TRBV5-1 to TRBJ2-3; 10 bases match TRBD2. CDR1 and CDR2 (germline): SGHRS, YFSETQ. This CDR3 has 16 amino acids. The V and J ends lost 8 bases and 2 bases, in that order; junction bases with no gene match: 11. The CDR3 reads CASQNLAGAFTDTQYF. CDR3 bases: TGCGCCAGTCAAAACCTAGCGGGAGCCTTCACAGATACGCAGTATTTT.

J is TRBJ2-2 and V is TRBV20-1; no reliable D call. The CDR3 contains 13 residues. Germline V gives CDR1 DFQATT, CDR2 SNEGSKA (reference sequence). The V gene lost 4 bases and the J gene lost 0 bases, with 6 bases spanning the gap. The CDR3 DNA sequence: TGCAGTGCTAAACCGGCGAACACCGGGGAGCTGTTTTTT. Translated, it gives CSAKPANTGELFF.

As regards this clonotype: Since a much larger clone is just one base distant, this may be a read error. The rearrangement links TRBV29-1 to TRBJ2-5; possibly TRBD2 for D (5 bases). The CDR3 runs 11 residues. The V gene's germline CDR1 is SQVTM and CDR2 ANQGSEA. CDR3 region: CIATSAETQYF. DNA of the CDR3: TGCATCGCAACTAGTGCCGAGACCCAGTACTTC. Variable domain in full (rest from reference TRBV29-1 and TRBJ2-5): SAVISQKPSRDICQRGTSLTIQCQVDSQVTMMFWYRQQPGQSLTLIATANQGSEATYESGFVIDKFPISRPNLTFSTLTVSNMSPEDSSIYLCIATSAETQYFGPGTRLLVL.

The chain links TRBV20-1 to TRBJ1-2; D perhaps matches TRBD1 (5 bases). The CDR3 has 14 residues. The ends were cut back, 0 bases at V and 3 bases at J, with 11 bases in the middle. Germline values: CDR1 DFQATT, CDR2 SNEGSKA (reference sequence). CDR3 loop: CSARETASYYGYTF. Here the CDR3 DNA reads TGCAGTGCTAGAGAGACAGCTAGCTACTATGGCTACACCTTC.

The table lists this clonotype with many counts. The chain uses TRBV7-9 and TRBJ2-1, with D unclear. CDR3 size: 15 residues. Looked up from germline, CDR1 is SEHNR and CDR2 is FQNEAQ (reference sequence). Trimming removed 1 base from V and 10 bases from J, with 17 bases in between. CDR3 amino acids: CASSLGGFPTIEQFF. The CDR3 DNA reads TGTGCCAGCAGCTTAGGTGGCTTCCCTACAATAGAGCAGTTCTTC.

In its sample, this clonotype was seen many times. This rearrangement joins TRBV10-3 to TRBJ2-1; D is uncertain. V lost 0 bases and J lost 4, with 7 bases in between. CDR1 is ENHRY and CDR2 is SYGVKD in the germline V gene. The CDR3 is made up of 14 amino acids. The CDR3 region has the DNA TGTGCCATCAGTGAGTCGCCCAAGTACAATGAGCAGTTCTTC. Protein product: CAISESPKYNEQFF.

This clonotype was counted only a few times. The chain joins TRBV12-3 or TRBV12-4 to TRBJ2-1; TRBD2 matches 8 bases. After removal of 6 bases from V and 8 bases from J, the junction contained 9 bases not matched to a gene. The CDR3 totals 14 residues. The CDR3, as DNA: TGTGCCAGCAGCGAAGAGCGGGAGAGGTATGAGCAGTTCTTC. It codes for CASSEERERYEQFF.

This clonotype was seen many times. The rearrangement links TRBV6-5 to TRBJ1-2; 9 nucleotides align to TRBD1. With 2 bases clipped from V and 1 base from J, the junction kept 5 bases outside the gene matches. Germline V CDR1 and CDR2: MNHEY, SVGAGI. The CDR3 extends over 16 amino acids. Here the CDR3 reads CASSYMPGQGNYGYTF. The DNA for the CDR3 is TGTGCCAGCAGTTACATGCCGGGACAGGGTAACTATGGCTACACCTTC.

This clonotype was counted a few times. The chain joins TRBV29-1 to TRBJ2-7, with 7 nucleotides matching TRBD2. The CDR3 extends over 13 amino acids. Trimming removed 6 bases from V and 3 bases from J; junction bases left unmatched: 8. In germline, CDR1 is SQVTM, CDR2 ANQGSEA. CDR3: CSVLGLFNYEQYF. The DNA for the CDR3 is TGCAGCGTATTGGGACTATTCAACTACGAGCAGTACTTC.

The chain is built from TRBV7-3 and TRBJ2-1; D unresolved. CDR3 length: 21 amino acids. Germline V gives CDR1 SGHTA, CDR2 FQGTGA. V lost 4 bases to trimming and J lost 0 bases, with 28 bases between them. The CDR3 protein is CASSSSVIPPPERSSYNEQFF. CDR3 bases: TGTGCCAGCAGCTCGTCGGTGATCCCACCGCCTGAAAGAAGCTCCTACAATGAGCAGTTCTTC. Drawing the rest from reference TRBV7-3 and TRBJ2-1, the complete variable domain is GAGVSQTPSNKVTEKGKYVELRCDPISGHTALYWYRQSLGQGPEFLIYFQGTGAADDSGLPNDRFFAVRPEGSVSTLKIQRTERGDSAVYLCASSSSVIPPPERSSYNEQFFGPGTRLTVL.

This clonotype was seen ten or more times. The chain uses TRBV15 and TRBJ2-2, with 7 bases that match TRBD1. V lost 3 bases, J lost 0 bases, and 4 bases stayed unmatched. Germline V gives CDR1 LNHNV, CDR2 YYDKDF (reference sequence). The CDR3 extends over 16 amino acids. The DNA for the CDR3 is TGTGCCACCAGCAGCCTGGGACAGCCGAACACCGGGGAGCTGTTTTTT. Amino acid sequence: CATSSLGQPNTGELFF.

Concerning this clonotype itself: A much bigger clone sits one base away, suggesting this may be a read error. The chain joins TRBV5-1 to TRBJ2-7; 9 positions agree with TRBD2. Germline values: CDR1 SGHRS, CDR2 YFSETQ. The length of the CDR3 is 14 residues. CDR3 amino acids: CASSFPSGEYGQYF. In nucleotides, the CDR3 is TGCGCCAGCAGCTTCCCTAGCGGGGAATACGGGCAGTACTTC.

This sequence joins TRBV7-9 and TRBJ2-1; no clear D. Germline assignment: CDR1 SEHNR and CDR2 FQNEAQ (reference sequence). The CDR3 sequence is 14 residues long. Trimming left V 0 bases short and J 5 bases short, with 8 bases between. Here the CDR3 DNA reads TGTGCCAGCAGCTTAGCTATCATAGACAATGAGCAGTTCTTC. Translated, it gives CASSLAIIDNEQFF.

The rearrangement links TRBV18 to TRBJ2-1; the D is unclear. Germline CDR1 and CDR2: KGHSH and LQKENI. The CDR3 totals 14 residues. V was trimmed by 3 bases and J by 5 bases, leaving 11 bases between them. The CDR3 DNA sequence: TGTGCCAGCTCACCTGCTCGGCTCGACAATGAGCAGTTCTTC. This gives the protein CASSPARLDNEQFF.

The rearrangement joins TRBV15 to TRBJ2-1; TRBD2 aligns across 12 bases. The V gene end was trimmed by 3 bases and the J gene end by 9 bases; junction bases not matched to a gene: 12. CDR3 length: 17 residues. From germline, CDR1 is LNHNV and CDR2 YYDKDF (reference sequence). The CDR3 is CATSSYRLAGVSSEQFF. The CDR3 bases are TGTGCCACCAGCAGCTATCGACTAGCGGGAGTTTCGAGTGAGCAGTTCTTC.

The sample holds a few counts of this clonotype. The chain carries TRBV5-1 and TRBJ2-2, with 11 bases that match TRBD2. V shed 5 bases, J shed 1 base, and the junction held 16 bases outside the gene matches. The CDR3 runs 20 residues. Germline assignment: CDR1 SGHRS and CDR2 YFSETQ. CDR3 residues: CASRGGRLAGIALNTGELFF. The CDR3 nucleotides read TGCGCCAGCAGAGGGGGAAGACTAGCGGGAATAGCATTGAACACCGGGGAGCTGTTTTTT.

The sample holds many counts of this clonotype. The chain is built from TRBV3-1 and TRBJ2-7; D might be TRBD2 (6 bases). The CDR3 is 13 amino acids. The ends were cut back, 4 bases at V and 3 bases at J, with 10 bases in the middle. CDR1 is LGHDT, CDR2 YNNKEL, per germline (reference sequence). The CDR3 DNA sequence: TGTGCCAGCAGCCCGACTAGAAACTACGAGCAGTACTTC. It is translated as CASSPTRNYEQYF.

The chain couples TRBV4-1 to TRBJ2-2; weak D call: TRBD2 (5 bases). Germline V gives CDR1 MGHRA, CDR2 YSYEKL. V gave up 4 bases and J gave up 5 bases, with 11 bases separating them. The CDR3 sequence is 14 residues long. CDR3 protein: CASSLRTGTGELFF. In DNA form, the CDR3 reads TGCGCCAGCAGCCTCCGAACGGGGACCGGGGAGCTGTTTTTT.